These 25 T cell receptor beta chains were all obtained from the same sample, sequenced in a study of blood T cell repertoires in COVID-19. Measured with immunoSEQ multiplex PCR; TCRdb has only the in-frame clones, and not every one. This table has about 90,000 clones, roughly 90% appearing once. The sample was peripheral blood. All receptors come from a man over 45 with COVID-19, enrolled during active disease.

The chain combines TRBV11-2 with TRBJ2-7; unclear D gene. The CDR3 sequence is 15 residues long. V gave up 1 base and J gave up 1 base, with 11 bases separating them. The germline CDR1 and CDR2 sequences are SGHAT and FQNNGV. CDR3 sequence (DNA): TGTGCCAGCAGCTTAGGGTCGGTTCGGTCCTACGAGCAGTACTTC. Protein product: CASSLGSVRSYEQYF.

V gene TRBV4-1 combines with J gene TRBJ2-7, with TRBD1 identical over 9 bases. V gave up 3 bases and J gave up 3 bases; unmatched junction bases: 3. The CDR3 spans 14 residues. Germline assignment: CDR1 MGHRA and CDR2 YSYEKL. The CDR3 is CASSQMGQGYEQYF. CDR3 in DNA: TGCGCCAGCAGCCAGATGGGACAGGGCTACGAGCAGTACTTC.

This chain links TRBV2 with TRBJ2-5; the D gene is possibly TRBD2 (7 bases). The V end was cut by 2 bases, the J end by 4 bases, with 23 bases between. The germline V gene encodes CDR1 SNHLY and CDR2 FYNNEI. This CDR3 has 18 amino acids. In DNA, the CDR3 is TGTGCCAGCAGTGAAAGGGGGGGGATGGAATGGGCCGGAGAGACCCAGTACTTC. Residues: CASSERGGMEWAGETQYF. The full variable domain, completed using reference TRBV2 and TRBJ2-5, is EPEVTQTPSHQVTQMGQEVILRCVPISNHLYFYWYRQILGQKVEFLVSFYNNEISEKSEIFDDQFSVERPDGSNFTLKIRSTKLEDSAMYFCASSERGGMEWAGETQYFGPGTRLLVL.

CDR3 DNA: TGTGCCACCAGTAACCCGGGACAAAGCTACACCTTC. Protein product: CATSNPGQSYTF. This chain joins TRBV24-1 and TRBJ1-2; D is possibly TRBD1 (6 bases). CDR3 length: 12 amino acids. The germline CDR1 and CDR2 sequences are KGHDR and SFDVKD. The V and J ends lost 6 bases and 9 bases respectively, with 13 bases between them.

The chain employs TRBV5-1 and TRBJ1-6, with TRBD1 matching 8 bases. This CDR3 has 15 amino acids. CDR1 SGHRS and CDR2 YFSETQ come from the germline V gene. Trimming took 0 bases from V and 7 from J; bases not matched to a gene: 3. The chain's CDR3 is CASSLAGQGNSPLHF. CDR3 nucleotide sequence: TGCGCCAGCAGCTTGGCAGGACAGGGAAATTCACCCCTCCACTTT.

The V call is TRBV28, the J call TRBJ2-5; TRBD1 is a possible D gene (5 bases). The CDR3 length is 16 residues. Trimming took 4 bases from V and 0 from J, leaving 15 bases between them. Per germline, CDR1 MDHEN and CDR2 SYDVKM. DNA for the CDR3: TGTGCCAGCAGTTCAGGACAATCCGAGTACCAAGAGACCCAGTACTTC. Protein sequence: CASSSGQSEYQETQYF.

V is TRBV5-4 and J is TRBJ1-2, with D maybe TRBD1 (6 bases). Germline lookup yields CDR1 SGHNT and CDR2 YYREEE (reference sequence). The CDR3 is 15 amino acids. V lost 0 bases, J lost 7 bases, and 16 bases lay in between. The CDR3 DNA is TGTGCCAGCAGCTTGGGGTACCAGGGGATTGGTGGCTACACCTTC. Translated: CASSLGYQGIGGYTF.

In this sample, this clone turned up once. The chain combines TRBV9 with TRBJ2-7, with 10 bases identical to TRBD1. Germline-derived CDR1 and CDR2 are SGDLS and YYNGEE. After removal of 4 bases from V and 3 bases from J, the junction contained 4 bases not matched to a gene. The CDR3 contains 14 residues. The CDR3 DNA follows: TGTGCCAGCAGCCCGGGGACAGGGGACTACGAGCAGTACTTC. Translation: CASSPGTGDYEQYF.

The chain is built from TRBV13 and TRBJ2-4, with D uncertain. CDR1 PRHDT and CDR2 FYEKMQ come from the germline V gene (reference sequence). There are 16 residues in the CDR3. The V gene lost 0 bases and the J gene lost 0 bases, with 9 bases spanning the gap. The CDR3 loop is CASSLGAQLAKNIQYF. The CDR3 region has the DNA TGTGCCAGCAGCTTAGGGGCACAATTAGCCAAAAACATTCAGTACTTC.

The chain is built from TRBV11-3 and TRBJ2-4; D may be TRBD1 (8 bases). The germline CDR1 and CDR2 sequences are SGHNT and YENEEA. The CDR3 sequence is 16 residues long. Trimming left V 4 bases short and J 5 bases short, with 18 bases between. The DNA for the CDR3 is TGTGCCAGCAGCTCCCCACTAACAGGGGGGGAAAACATTCAGTACTTC. As protein: CASSSPLTGGENIQYF.

This chain connects TRBV3-1 (or the pseudogene TRBV3-2) to TRBJ1-6, with D tentatively TRBD1 (5 bases). CDR1 LGHDT and CDR2 YNNKEL come from the germline V gene (reference sequence). The V end was cut by 2 bases, the J end by 1 base, with 15 bases between. This CDR3 has 18 residues. The CDR3 protein is CASSQRSAGRSYNSPLHF. The CDR3 nucleotides are TGTGCCAGCAGCCAACGATCGGCAGGGCGATCCTATAATTCACCCCTCCACTTT.

The V call is TRBV28, the J call TRBJ1-2; no definite D call. This CDR3 has 14 residues. From germline, CDR1 is MDHEN and CDR2 SYDVKM. Deletions cut 7 bases from V and 0 bases from J, with 12 bases between. CDR3 protein: CASMAGTTNYGYTF. CDR3 DNA: TGTGCCAGCATGGCGGGTACGACTAACTATGGCTACACCTTC.

This chain links TRBV14 with TRBJ1-2; D is unclear. V was trimmed by 0 bases and J by 3 bases, leaving 11 bases between them. The CDR3 loop spans 15 amino acids. Germline V lookup: CDR1 SGHDN, CDR2 FVKESK. In DNA, the CDR3 is TGTGCCAGCAGCCAAGATCCCCGGAGTTACTATGGCTACACCTTC. Its protein is CASSQDPRSYYGYTF.

The rearrangement links TRBV28 to TRBJ1-5; D remains ambiguous. V was clipped by 4 bases and J by 6 bases, with 16 bases between them. CDR1 MDHEN and CDR2 SYDVKM come from the germline V gene. CDR3 size: 15 residues. In DNA form, the CDR3 reads TGTGCCAGCAGTTCCAGGTTGTTGGTCGGTCAGCCCCAGCATTTT. Its translation: CASSSRLLVGQPQHF. Looking up the rest from reference TRBV28 and TRBJ1-5 gives the full variable domain: DVKVTQSSRYLVKRTGEKVFLECVQDMDHENMFWYRQDPGLGLRLIYFSYDVKMKEKGDIPEGYSVSREKKERFSLILESASTNQTSMYLCASSSRLLVGQPQHFGDGTRLSIL.

This rearrangement joins TRBV7-2 to TRBJ2-1, with 14 bases lining up with TRBD2. Trimming took 5 bases from V and 10 from J; bases not matched to a gene: 10. The CDR3 has 16 residues. Per germline, CDR1 SGHTA and CDR2 FQGNSA. CDR3 sequence (DNA): TGTGCCAGCAGCCAAGGGACTAGCGGGGGCAGAGTCGAGCAGTTCTTC. Protein: CASSQGTSGGRVEQFF.

The rearrangement links TRBV5-1 to TRBJ1-2; D is perhaps TRBD1 (5 bases). Deletions cut 0 bases from V and 7 bases from J, with 10 bases between. The germline V gene encodes CDR1 SGHRS and CDR2 YFSETQ. This CDR3 has 13 residues. DNA of the CDR3: TGCGCCAGCAGCTTGGAGGGGTACGGTGGCTACACCTTC. This encodes CASSLEGYGGYTF.

This chain joins TRBV11-1 and TRBJ2-7; D possibly corresponds to TRBD1 (6 bases). The germline CDR1 and CDR2 sequences are SGHAT and FQDESV (reference sequence). The V end was cut by 5 bases, the J end by 6 bases, with 14 bases between. The CDR3 covers 13 residues. The CDR3: CASSQQGMSEQYF. CDR3 coding DNA: TGTGCCAGCAGCCAACAGGGTATGAGCGAGCAGTACTTC.

The chain couples TRBV11-3 to TRBJ1-1; D might be TRBD1 (6 bases). Germline CDR1 is SGHNT and CDR2 is YENEEA. CDR3 size: 13 residues. Trimming took 0 bases from V and 4 from J, leaving 6 bases between them. The CDR3 loop is CASSLDRGTEAFF. As DNA, the CDR3 is TGTGCCAGCAGCTTAGACAGGGGCACTGAAGCTTTCTTT.

The J gene is TRBJ2-1, the V gene TRBV10-3, with 8 bases identical to TRBD2. CDR1 is ENHRY and CDR2 is SYGVKD in the germline V gene. This CDR3 is built from 17 residues. CDR3 nucleotide sequence: TGTGCGACCGACGGTCGGGGGGGCCCCTCTAAGAACAATGAGCAGTTCTTC. Translated: CATDGRGGPSKNNEQFF.

The CDR3 spells CASGDRGLYGYTF. The CDR3 region has the DNA TGTGCCAGTGGCGACAGGGGGCTCTATGGCTACACCTTC. V is TRBV19 and J is TRBJ1-2; 10 positions agree with TRBD1. There are 13 residues in the CDR3. The J segment lost 4 bases and the V segment lost 8 bases, leaving 4 bases of the junction unmatched. CDR1 is LNHDA and CDR2 is SQIVND in the germline V gene (reference sequence).

This clone has just one count. This rearrangement joins TRBV7-9 to TRBJ1-1, with TRBD1 matching 7 bases. The germline V gene has CDR1 SEHNR and CDR2 FQNEAQ (reference sequence). CDR3 length: 15 residues. The trim removed 3 bases at V and 0 bases at J, leaving 4 bases unmatched. The DNA of the CDR3 is TGTGCCAGCAGCTTGAGGGGGCCATTGAACACTGAAGCTTTCTTT. Translated, it gives CASSLRGPLNTEAFF.

The J gene is TRBJ1-5, the V gene TRBV27; D uncertain. The CDR3 is 13 amino acids. CDR1 and CDR2 (germline): MNHEY, SMNVEV (reference sequence). V lost 2 bases, J lost 5 bases, and 7 bases lay in between. CDR3 in amino acids: CASSLQVHQPQHF. Written as DNA, the CDR3 is TGTGCCAGCAGTTTACAGGTCCATCAGCCCCAGCATTTT.

V is TRBV2 and J is TRBJ1-6; D remains ambiguous. From germline, CDR1 is SNHLY and CDR2 FYNNEI. The CDR3 runs to 12 residues. Trimming cost V 6 bases and J 9 bases, with 9 bases left between them. DNA of the CDR3: TGTGCCAGCAGCTCACGAGGTTCACCCCTCCACTTT. As protein: CASSSRGSPLHF.

The chain uses TRBV19 and TRBJ1-5; D call uncertain. The ends were cut back, 4 bases at V and 0 bases at J, with 16 bases in the middle. Germline V lookup: CDR1 LNHDA, CDR2 SQIVND (reference sequence). The CDR3 extends over 17 amino acids. CDR3 residues: CASSTLRHDYSNQPQHF. The DNA of the CDR3 is TGTGCCAGTAGTACACTCCGACACGATTATAGCAATCAGCCCCAGCATTTT.

This sequence joins TRBV7-2 and TRBJ1-4; TRBD1 might be the D (6 bases). The CDR3 totals 14 residues. V was clipped by 5 bases and J by 3 bases, with 10 bases between them. The germline V gene has CDR1 SGHTA and CDR2 FQGNSA. The CDR3 DNA follows: TGTGCCAGCAGCCCGACAGGATCTAATGAAAAACTGTTTTTT. Its translation is CASSPTGSNEKLFF.